This T cell receptor (beta chain) derives from a study of STAT5B mutations in CD4+ large granular lymphocyte leukemia. Findings and caveats of the study: Compared with healthy controls (2/35), patient top clones favored TRBV06 (8/27). Main leukemic clonotypes were patient-specific, but more than 20% appeared at low frequency elsewhere.

V was clipped by 2 bases and J by 8 bases, with 12 bases between them. The CDR3 consists of 14 residues. Germline CDR1 and CDR2: MGHDK and SYGVNS. As to this clone: Antigen unknown.

As originally analysed: Lowest detectable productive clonotype frequency was 2.59 x 10-5. Some clones are missing from TCRdb's copy, which holds only in-frame ones; the method was immunoSEQ multiplex PCR. The V and J calls and clone size are taken from that table; D and trimming were inferred from the DNA. This table holds tens of thousands of clones, roughly 77% found once. The gene calls are TRBV25-1 and TRBJ1-4; the D is unclear. This receptor was taken from a human donor in good health. The specimen sequenced was CD4+ T cells from blood buffy coats. As DNA, the CDR3 is TGTGCCAGCAGTGAAGGTGGAGGCCGGGAAAAACTGTTTTTT. Translated, it gives CASSEGGGREKLFF.